Below are 2 T cell receptor beta chains sequenced from a single sample in a study of cytomegalovirus exposure and HLA in healthy donors. With 60 Vbeta and 13 Jbeta primers, the PCR was carried out. Here immunoSEQ multiplex PCR was the method, and the copy in TCRdb shows in-frame clones only, minus some. The sample has under 100,000 clones; about three quarters are singletons. Sequenced material: PBMCs. These receptors originate from a human donor in good health.

This CDR3 is CASSFESGTRYGYTF. Here the CDR3 DNA reads TGTGCCAGCAGCTTTGAGTCCGGGACAAGATATGGCTACACCTTC. The V call is TRBV5-4, the J call TRBJ1-2, with D perhaps TRBD1 (6 bases). V was clipped by 2 bases and J by 5 bases, with 16 bases between them. The germline V gene has CDR1 SGHNT and CDR2 YYREEE (reference sequence). This CDR3 contains 15 residues.

The sample holds many counts of this clone. The chain combines TRBV7-2 with TRBJ1-1; TRBD1 aligns across 7 bases. Losses at the gene ends were 6 bases for V and 3 bases for J; bases not matched to a gene: 7. This CDR3 spans 14 amino acids. CDR1 and CDR2 from the germline V gene are SGHTA and FQGNSA. The CDR3 DNA is TGTGCCAGCAGTAACCGACAGGGTTACACTGAAGCTTTCTTT. Translating gives CASSNRQGYTEAFF.